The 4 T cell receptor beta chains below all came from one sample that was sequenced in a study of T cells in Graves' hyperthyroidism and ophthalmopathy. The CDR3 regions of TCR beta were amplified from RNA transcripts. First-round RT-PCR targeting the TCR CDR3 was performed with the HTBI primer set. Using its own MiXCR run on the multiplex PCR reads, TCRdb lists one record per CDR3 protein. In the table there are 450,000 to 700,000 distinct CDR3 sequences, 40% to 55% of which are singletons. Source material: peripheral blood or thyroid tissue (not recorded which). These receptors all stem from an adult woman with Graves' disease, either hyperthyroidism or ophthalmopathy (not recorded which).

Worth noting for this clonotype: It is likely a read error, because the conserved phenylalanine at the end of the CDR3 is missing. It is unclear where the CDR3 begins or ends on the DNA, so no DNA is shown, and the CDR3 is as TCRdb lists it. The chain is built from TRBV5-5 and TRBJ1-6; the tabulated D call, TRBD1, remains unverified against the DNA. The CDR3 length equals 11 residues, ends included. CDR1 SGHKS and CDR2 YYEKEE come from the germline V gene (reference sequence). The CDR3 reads CASSIPPGQPR.

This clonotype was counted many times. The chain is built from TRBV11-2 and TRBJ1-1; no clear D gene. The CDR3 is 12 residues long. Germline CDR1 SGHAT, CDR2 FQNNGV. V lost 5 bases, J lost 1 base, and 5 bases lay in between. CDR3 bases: TGTGCCAGCAGCCCAGAGAACACTGAAGCTTTCTTT. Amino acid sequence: CASSPENTEAFF.

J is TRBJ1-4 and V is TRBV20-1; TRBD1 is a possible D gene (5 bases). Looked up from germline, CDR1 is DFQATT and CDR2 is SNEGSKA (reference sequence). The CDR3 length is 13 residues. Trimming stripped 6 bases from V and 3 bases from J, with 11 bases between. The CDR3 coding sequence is TGCAGTGCGGGGGGTTTGTCTAATGAAAAACTGTTTTTT. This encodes CSAGGLSNEKLFF.

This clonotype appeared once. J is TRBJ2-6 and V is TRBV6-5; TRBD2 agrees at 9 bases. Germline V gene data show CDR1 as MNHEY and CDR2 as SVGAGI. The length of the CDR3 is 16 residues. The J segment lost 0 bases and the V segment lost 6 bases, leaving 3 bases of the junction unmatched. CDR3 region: CASSSTSGSGANVLTF. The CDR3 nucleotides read TGTGCCAGCAGCTCGACTAGCGGCTCTGGGGCCAACGTCCTGACTTTC.